The 14 T cell receptor beta chains listed next were all sequenced from one sample in a study of Ad26.COV2.S vaccination and SARS-CoV-2 variants. The data were produced by immunoSEQ multiplex PCR, yet TCRdb's version contains in-frame clones alone and is incomplete. The repertoire holds 300,000 to 400,000 clones, with around 81% as singletons. As for treatment: approximately 18 received Ad26.COV2.S at low or high dose, single or two shots; several received placebo; per-sample allocation not given. The study sampled participants on day 63 after the first vaccine or placebo injection. The source was peripheral blood, collected in a trial of Ad26.COV2.S vaccine versus placebo. These receptors all stem from a person aged 18-60 years who received the Ad26.COV2.S COVID-19 vaccine or a placebo.

This sequence joins TRBV6-5 and TRBJ1-1; possibly TRBD1 for D (5 bases). With 5 bases removed from V and 10 bases from J, the gap between germline ends came to 14 bases. Looked up from germline, CDR1 is MNHEY and CDR2 is SVGAGI. CDR3 length: 12 amino acids. For the CDR3, the DNA is TGTGCCAGCAGTCCCCGGGGGGTGGGAGCTTTCTTT. The encoded protein is CASSPRGVGAFF.

This chain links TRBV5-5 with TRBJ2-1; D possibly uses TRBD1 or TRBD2 (6 bases each). The germline CDR1 and CDR2 sequences are SGHKS and YYEKEE (reference sequence). The V and J ends lost 1 base and 8 bases respectively, with 16 bases between them. The CDR3 contains 15 residues. For the CDR3, the DNA is TGTGCCAGCAGCTTGACGTGGGGGGCGGGCCATGAGCAGTTCTTC. Amino acids: CASSLTWGAGHEQFF.

CDR3 coding DNA: TGTGCCAGCAGCTCACGGGGCCTGGCCCCGTACCAAGAGACCCAGTACTTC. Translated: CASSSRGLAPYQETQYF. The rearrangement joins TRBV7-9 to TRBJ2-5, with D possibly being TRBD1 or TRBD2 (5 bases each). Looked up from germline, CDR1 is SEHNR and CDR2 is FQNEAQ (reference sequence). This CDR3 is built from 17 residues. Trimming removed 4 bases at V and 0 bases at J, with 18 bases between.

V and J are TRBV10-3 and TRBJ2-5; 10 bases align to TRBD1. This CDR3 comprises 14 residues. Losses at the gene ends were 10 bases for V and 4 bases for J; bases not matched to a gene: 9. Germline assignment: CDR1 ENHRY and CDR2 SYGVKD. The CDR3 sequence is CATGGQGLGETQYF. The DNA for the CDR3 is TGTGCCACTGGGGGACAGGGGTTGGGAGAGACCCAGTACTTC.

The V call is TRBV2, the J call TRBJ2-7; 7 positions match TRBD2. Per the germline V gene, CDR1 is SNHLY and CDR2 is FYNNEI. J gave up 2 bases and V 7 bases, and 14 bases lay outside the gene matches. The CDR3 runs 16 residues. This chain's CDR3 is CASTYGGWTGTYEQYF. In nucleotides, the CDR3 is TGTGCCAGCACTTACGGGGGGTGGACCGGGACCTACGAGCAGTACTTC. The whole variable domain, remainder taken from reference TRBV2 and TRBJ2-7, is EPEVTQTPSHQVTQMGQEVILRCVPISNHLYFYWYRQILGQKVEFLVSFYNNEISEKSEIFDDQFSVERPDGSNFTLKIRSTKLEDSAMYFCASTYGGWTGTYEQYFGPGTRLTVT.

The chain joins TRBV11-1 to TRBJ2-1, with a possible D match to TRBD1 (5 bases). V was trimmed by 1 base and J by 7 bases, leaving 17 bases between them. CDR1 and CDR2 (germline): SGHAT, FQDESV (reference sequence). The CDR3 totals 16 residues. The CDR3 protein is CASSLGNIGVGNEQFF. CDR3 DNA sequence: TGTGCCAGCAGCTTAGGGAATATAGGGGTGGGGAATGAGCAGTTCTTC.

This clone was detected once. This sequence joins TRBV10-2 and TRBJ2-1, with a weak D call TRBD1 (5 bases). V lost 5 bases to trimming and J lost 9 bases, with 8 bases between them. Germline CDR1 WSHSY, CDR2 SAAADI. The CDR3 has 11 residues. In nucleotides, the CDR3 is TGCGCCAGCAGTCCCCAGGGTGAGCAGTTCTTC. It encodes CASSPQGEQFF.

This chain links TRBV9 with TRBJ1-5; a weak D match, TRBD1 (5 bases). Trimming took 3 bases from V and 4 from J, leaving 17 bases between them. The CDR3 has 16 residues. Germline V gene sequence: CDR1 SGDLS, CDR2 YYNGEE. DNA for the CDR3: TGTGCCAGCAGCGCCCGGGGGGATCAAGGGAATCAGCCCCAGCATTTT. It specifies CASSARGDQGNQPQHF.

This chain joins TRBV9 and TRBJ2-1; TRBD2 might be the D (6 bases). Germline V gives CDR1 SGDLS, CDR2 YYNGEE. Trimming shortened V by 0 bases and J by 2 bases, and 12 bases separated the two germline ends. This CDR3 comprises 16 residues. The CDR3 loop reads CASSVGPGGTYNEQFF. The CDR3 DNA reads TGTGCCAGCAGCGTAGGCCCCGGGGGTACCTACAATGAGCAGTTCTTC.

The J gene is TRBJ1-1, the V gene TRBV6-5; 10 nucleotides line up with TRBD1. The CDR3 contains 14 residues. Unmatched junction bases numbered 2, after V lost 6 bases and J lost 1 base. Germline lookup yields CDR1 MNHEY and CDR2 SVGAGI. CDR3 region: CASRRDRGNTEAFF. For the CDR3, the DNA is TGTGCCAGCAGGAGGGACAGGGGGAACACTGAAGCTTTCTTT.

The rearrangement joins TRBV28 to TRBJ1-1; a weak D match, TRBD1 (6 bases). This CDR3 has 15 residues. V lost 4 bases, J lost 3 bases, and 15 bases lay in between. Germline CDR1 and CDR2: MDHEN and SYDVKM. The chain's CDR3 is CASSSYRARDTEAFF. The CDR3 DNA reads as TGTGCCAGCAGTTCTTACAGGGCCCGCGACACTGAAGCTTTCTTT. Combining the CDR3 with reference TRBV28 and TRBJ1-1 gives the whole variable domain DVKVTQSSRYLVKRTGEKVFLECVQDMDHENMFWYRQDPGLGLRLIYFSYDVKMKEKGDIPEGYSVSREKKERFSLILESASTNQTSMYLCASSSYRARDTEAFFGQGTRLTVV.

The J gene is TRBJ2-2, the V gene TRBV29-1; D perhaps matches TRBD1 (6 bases). The CDR3 totals 15 residues. Germline assignment: CDR1 SQVTM and CDR2 ANQGSEA. Trimming removed 6 bases from V and 1 base from J, with 15 bases in between. The CDR3 sequence: CSVLYWTVNTGELFF. Written as DNA, the CDR3 is TGCAGCGTCCTTTATTGGACAGTGAACACCGGGGAGCTGTTTTTT.

The chain couples TRBV3-1 (or the pseudogene TRBV3-2) to TRBJ2-2; D uncertain. The CDR3 spans 14 residues. Trimming removed 6 bases at V and 2 bases at J, with 10 bases between. CDR1 and CDR2 (germline): LGHDT, YNNKEL (reference sequence). CDR3 sequence (DNA): TGTGCCAGCAGGCCTACCCTAAACACCGGGGAGCTGTTTTTT. Translating it yields CASRPTLNTGELFF.

V gene TRBV25-1 combines with J gene TRBJ2-7; 9 bases align to TRBD1. V shed 4 bases, J shed 4 bases, and the junction held 11 bases outside the gene matches. Germline V gene sequence: CDR1 MGHDK, CDR2 SYGVNS. The length of the CDR3 is 16 residues. The CDR3 sequence is CASSADRDRARYEQYF. CDR3 in DNA: TGTGCCAGCAGTGCCGACCGGGACAGGGCAAGATACGAGCAGTACTTC.